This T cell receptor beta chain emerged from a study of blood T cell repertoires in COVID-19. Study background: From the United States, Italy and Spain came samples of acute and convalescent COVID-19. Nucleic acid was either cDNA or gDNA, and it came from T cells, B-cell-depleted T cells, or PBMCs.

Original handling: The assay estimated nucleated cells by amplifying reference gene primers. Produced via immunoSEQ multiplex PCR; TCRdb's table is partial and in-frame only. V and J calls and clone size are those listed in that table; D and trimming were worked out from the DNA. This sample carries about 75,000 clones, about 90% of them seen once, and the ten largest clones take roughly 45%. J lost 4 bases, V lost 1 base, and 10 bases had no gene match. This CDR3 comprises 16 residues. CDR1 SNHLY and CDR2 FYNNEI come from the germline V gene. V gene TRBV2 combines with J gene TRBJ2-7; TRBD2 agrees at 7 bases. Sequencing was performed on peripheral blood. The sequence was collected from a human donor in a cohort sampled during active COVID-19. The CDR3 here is CASSEVSGLMSYEQYF. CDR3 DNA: TGTGCCAGCAGTGAAGTTAGCGGGCTGATGTCTTACGAGCAGTACTTC. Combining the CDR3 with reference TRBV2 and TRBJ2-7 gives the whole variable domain EPEVTQTPSHQVTQMGQEVILRCVPISNHLYFYWYRQILGQKVEFLVSFYNNEISEKSEIFDDQFSVERPDGSNFTLKIRSTKLEDSAMYFCASSEVSGLMSYEQYFGPGTRLTVT.